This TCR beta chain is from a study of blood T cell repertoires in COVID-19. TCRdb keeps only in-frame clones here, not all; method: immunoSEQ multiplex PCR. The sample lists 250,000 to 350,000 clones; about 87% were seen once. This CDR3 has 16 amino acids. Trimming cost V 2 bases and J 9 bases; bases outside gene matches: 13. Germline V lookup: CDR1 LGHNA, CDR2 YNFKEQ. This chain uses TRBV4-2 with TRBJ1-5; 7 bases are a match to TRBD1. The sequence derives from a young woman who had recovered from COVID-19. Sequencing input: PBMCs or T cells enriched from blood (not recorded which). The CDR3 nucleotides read TGTGCCAGCAGCCAACCTTCCGACTCGGCAGGGGGGCCCCAGCATTTT. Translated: CASSQPSDSAGGPQHF.